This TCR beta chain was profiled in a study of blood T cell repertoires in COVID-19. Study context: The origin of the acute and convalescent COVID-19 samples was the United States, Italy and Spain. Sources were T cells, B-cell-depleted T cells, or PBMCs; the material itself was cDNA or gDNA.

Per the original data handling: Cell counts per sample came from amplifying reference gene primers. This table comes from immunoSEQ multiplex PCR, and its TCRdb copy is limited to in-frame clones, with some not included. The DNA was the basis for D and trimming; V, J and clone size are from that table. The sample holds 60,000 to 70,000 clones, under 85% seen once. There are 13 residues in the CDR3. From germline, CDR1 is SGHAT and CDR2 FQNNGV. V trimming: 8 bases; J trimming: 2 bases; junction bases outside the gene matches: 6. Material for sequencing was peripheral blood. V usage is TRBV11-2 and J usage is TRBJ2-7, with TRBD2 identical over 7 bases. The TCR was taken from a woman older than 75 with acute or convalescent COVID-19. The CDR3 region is CASGGSVPYEQYF. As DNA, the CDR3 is TGTGCCAGCGGCGGGAGTGTACCCTACGAGCAGTACTTC.